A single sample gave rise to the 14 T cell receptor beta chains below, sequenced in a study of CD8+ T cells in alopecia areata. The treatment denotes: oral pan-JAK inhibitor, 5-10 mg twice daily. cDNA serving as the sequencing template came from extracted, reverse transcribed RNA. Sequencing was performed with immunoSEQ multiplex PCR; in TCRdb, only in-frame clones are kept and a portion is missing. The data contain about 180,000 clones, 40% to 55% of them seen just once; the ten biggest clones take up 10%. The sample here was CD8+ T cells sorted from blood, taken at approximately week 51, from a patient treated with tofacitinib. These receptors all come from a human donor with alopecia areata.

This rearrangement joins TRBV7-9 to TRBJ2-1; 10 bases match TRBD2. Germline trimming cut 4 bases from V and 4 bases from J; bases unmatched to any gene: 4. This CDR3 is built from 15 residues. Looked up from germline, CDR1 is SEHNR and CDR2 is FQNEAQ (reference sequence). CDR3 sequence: CASSSSGGAYNEQFF. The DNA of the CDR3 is TGTGCCAGCAGCTCAAGCGGGGGGGCGTACAATGAGCAGTTCTTC.

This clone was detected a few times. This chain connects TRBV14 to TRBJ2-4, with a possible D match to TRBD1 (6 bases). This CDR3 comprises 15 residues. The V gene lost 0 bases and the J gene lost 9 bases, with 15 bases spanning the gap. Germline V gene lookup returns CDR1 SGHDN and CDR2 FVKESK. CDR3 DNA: TGTGCCAGCAGCCAAGATCTCGGCAAGGGGGTCATTCAGTACTTC. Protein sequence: CASSQDLGKGVIQYF. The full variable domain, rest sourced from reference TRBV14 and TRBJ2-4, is EAGVTQFPSHSVIEKGQTVTLRCDPISGHDNLYWYRRVMGKEIKFLLHFVKESKQDESGMPNNRFLAERTGGTYSTLKVQPAELEDSGVYFCASSQDLGKGVIQYFGAGTRLSVL.

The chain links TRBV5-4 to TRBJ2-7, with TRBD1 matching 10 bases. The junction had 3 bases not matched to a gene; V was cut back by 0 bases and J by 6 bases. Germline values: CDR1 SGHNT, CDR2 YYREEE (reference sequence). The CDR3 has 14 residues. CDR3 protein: CASSLEGQGIEQYF. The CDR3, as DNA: TGTGCCAGCAGCTTGGAGGGACAGGGGATCGAGCAGTACTTC. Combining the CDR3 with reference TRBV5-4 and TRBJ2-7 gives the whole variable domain ETGVTQSPTHLIKTRGQQVTLRCSSQSGHNTVSWYQQALGQGPQFIFQYYREEENGRGNFPPRFSGLQFPNYSSELNVNALELDDSALYLCASSLEGQGIEQYFGPGTRLTVT.

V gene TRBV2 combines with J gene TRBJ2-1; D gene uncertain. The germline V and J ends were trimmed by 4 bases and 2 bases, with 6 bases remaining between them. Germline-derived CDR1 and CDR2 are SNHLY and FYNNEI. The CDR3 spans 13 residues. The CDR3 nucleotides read TGTGCCAGCAGTGGTGGGCCCTACAATGAGCAGTTCTTC. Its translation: CASSGGPYNEQFF.

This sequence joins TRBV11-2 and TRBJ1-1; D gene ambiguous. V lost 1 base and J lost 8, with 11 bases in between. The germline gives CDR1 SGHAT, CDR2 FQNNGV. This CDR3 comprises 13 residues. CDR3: CASSLGPRLEAFF. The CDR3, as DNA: TGTGCCAGCAGCTTAGGTCCCAGGCTGGAAGCTTTCTTT. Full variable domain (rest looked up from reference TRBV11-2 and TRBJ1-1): EAGVAQSPRYKIIEKRQSVAFWCNPISGHATLYWYQQILGQGPKLLIQFQNNGVVDDSQLPKDRFSAERLKGVDSTLKIQPAKLEDSAVYLCASSLGPRLEAFFGQGTRLTVV.

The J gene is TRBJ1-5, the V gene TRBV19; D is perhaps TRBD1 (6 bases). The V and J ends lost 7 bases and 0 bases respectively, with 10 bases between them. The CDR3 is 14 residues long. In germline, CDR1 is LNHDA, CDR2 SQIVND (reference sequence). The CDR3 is CASTPDSSNQPQHF. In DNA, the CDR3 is TGTGCCAGTACTCCGGACAGTAGCAATCAGCCCCAGCATTTT.

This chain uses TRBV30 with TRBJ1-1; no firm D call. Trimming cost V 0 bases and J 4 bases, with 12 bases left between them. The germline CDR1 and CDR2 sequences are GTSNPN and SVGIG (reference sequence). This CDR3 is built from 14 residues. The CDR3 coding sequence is TGTGCCTGGAGTGTAGGCCCAGCGGGCACTGAAGCTTTCTTT. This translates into CAWSVGPAGTEAFF.

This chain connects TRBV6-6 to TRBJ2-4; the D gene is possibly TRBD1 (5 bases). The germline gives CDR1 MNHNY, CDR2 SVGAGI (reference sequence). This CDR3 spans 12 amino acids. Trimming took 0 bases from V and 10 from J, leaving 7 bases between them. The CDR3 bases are TGTGCCAGCAGTTACTCCTCAGGGATTCAGTACTTC. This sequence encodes CASSYSSGIQYF.

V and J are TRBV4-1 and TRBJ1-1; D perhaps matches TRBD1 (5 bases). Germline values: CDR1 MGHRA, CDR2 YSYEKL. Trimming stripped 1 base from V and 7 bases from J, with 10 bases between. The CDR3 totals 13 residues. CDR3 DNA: TGCGCCAGCAGCCAAGTTGGGGGGTATGAAGCTTTCTTT. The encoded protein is CASSQVGGYEAFF.

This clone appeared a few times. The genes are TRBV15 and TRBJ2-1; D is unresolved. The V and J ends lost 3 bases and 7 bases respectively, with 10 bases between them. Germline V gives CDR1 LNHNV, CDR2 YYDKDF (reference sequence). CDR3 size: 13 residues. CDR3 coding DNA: TGTGCCACCAGCAGGGAGAGAAGGAATGAGCAGTTCTTC. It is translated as CATSRERRNEQFF.

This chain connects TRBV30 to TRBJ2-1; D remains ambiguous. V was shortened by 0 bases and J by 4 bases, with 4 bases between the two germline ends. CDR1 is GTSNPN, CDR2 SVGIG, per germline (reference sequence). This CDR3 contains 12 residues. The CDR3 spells CAWSVLYNEQFF. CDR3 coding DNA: TGTGCCTGGAGTGTATTGTACAATGAGCAGTTCTTC.

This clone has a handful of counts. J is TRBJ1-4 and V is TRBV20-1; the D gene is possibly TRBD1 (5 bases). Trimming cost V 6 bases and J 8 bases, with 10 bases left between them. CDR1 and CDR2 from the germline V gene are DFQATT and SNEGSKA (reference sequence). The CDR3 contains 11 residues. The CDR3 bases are TGCAGTGCCCCCCGGGGGGAAAAACTGTTTTTT. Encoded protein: CSAPRGEKLFF.

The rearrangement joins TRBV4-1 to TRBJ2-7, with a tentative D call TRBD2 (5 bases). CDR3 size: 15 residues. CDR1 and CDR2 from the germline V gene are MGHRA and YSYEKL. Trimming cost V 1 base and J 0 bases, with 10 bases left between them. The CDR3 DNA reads TGCGCCAGCAGCCAAGTAAAGCGGAGCTCCTACGAGCAGTACTTC. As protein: CASSQVKRSSYEQYF.

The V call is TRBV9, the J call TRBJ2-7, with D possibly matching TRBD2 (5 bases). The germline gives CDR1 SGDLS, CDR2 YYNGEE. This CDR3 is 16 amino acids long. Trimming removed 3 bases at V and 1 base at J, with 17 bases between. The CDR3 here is CASSALGVAASYEQYF. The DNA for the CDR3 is TGTGCCAGCAGCGCCCTCGGGGTCGCCGCTTCCTACGAGCAGTACTTC.